These 4 T cell receptor beta chains were sequenced from one sample in a study of cytomegalovirus exposure and HLA in healthy donors. TCRdb keeps only in-frame clones here, not all; method: immunoSEQ multiplex PCR. The sample yields 150,000 to 200,000 clones, approximately 81% seen once. Material for sequencing was PBMCs. The receptors derive from a man between 18 and 35 years old in good health and CMV-seropositive.

This clone was detected a few times. The chain uses TRBV5-1 and TRBJ2-7, with 8 bases lining up with TRBD1. Germline-derived CDR1 and CDR2 are SGHRS and YFSETQ. V dropped 2 bases and J dropped 4; count of bases not matched to a gene: 5. The CDR3 has 14 amino acids. In DNA form, the CDR3 reads TGCGCCAGCAGCTTACAGGGGGGACCTTACGAGCAGTACTTC. Translation gives CASSLQGGPYEQYF. Complete variable domain (other parts from reference TRBV5-1 and TRBJ2-7): KAGVTQTPRYLIKTRGQQVTLSCSPISGHRSVSWYQQTPGQGLQFLFEYFSETQRNKGNFPGRFSGRQFSNSRSEMNVSTLELGDSALYLCASSLQGGPYEQYFGPGTRLTVT.

The genes are TRBV19 and TRBJ1-1; D is possibly TRBD1 (5 bases). CDR1 and CDR2 from the germline V gene are LNHDA and SQIVND (reference sequence). V shed 0 bases and J shed 0 bases, with 11 bases lying between them. The CDR3 runs to 16 residues. The CDR3 DNA sequence: TGTGCCAGTAGTATAGACCCTTTCAGGGTGAACACTGAAGCTTTCTTT. It is translated as CASSIDPFRVNTEAFF.

The chain employs TRBV14 and TRBJ1-2; no clear D. V shed 5 bases and J shed 2 bases, with 9 bases lying between them. This CDR3 is built from 13 residues. Germline CDR1 SGHDN, CDR2 FVKESK. In DNA form, the CDR3 reads TGTGCCAGCAGCACCCGGGTAAACTATGGCTACACCTTC. It yields the protein CASSTRVNYGYTF.

This clone was picked up one time. The chain joins TRBV27 to TRBJ2-3, with D maybe TRBD1 (5 bases). The germline gives CDR1 MNHEY, CDR2 SMNVEV (reference sequence). The CDR3 has 14 amino acids. Trimming removed 3 bases from V and 2 bases from J, with 9 bases in between. CDR3 loop: CASSFDSFTDTQYF. The DNA of the CDR3 is TGTGCCAGCAGTTTCGACAGCTTCACAGATACGCAGTATTTT.